Listed below are T cell receptor beta chains from one sample, sequenced in a study of shared clonotypes between healthy human individuals. The data were produced by immunoSEQ multiplex PCR, yet TCRdb's version contains in-frame clones alone and is incomplete. The data show 2 million to 2.5 million clones, 93% seen once. The sample taken for sequencing was naive CD4+ T cells from PBMCs. Receptors were obtained from a young man in good health. Some clones in this sample may be carry-over from other donors' samples. Both conserved end residues are part of each CDR3. The D gene is left open where the match is weak. Clone size is given for some rows only: seen once, a few or many times, or a class if the clone is expanded.

D gene: .; clone size: .; V gene: TRBV5-1; J gene: TRBJ2-1; CDR3 protein: CASSTGTAFNNEQFF; CDR3 DNA: TGCGCCAGCAGCACCGGGACGGCCTTTAACAATGAGCAGTTCTTC
D gene: .; clone size: .; V gene: TRBV25-1; J gene: TRBJ2-7; CDR3 protein: CASSAYSGTGEEQYF; CDR3 DNA: TGTGCCAGCAGTGCCTACTCCGGGACGGGAGAGGAGCAGTACTTC
D gene: .; clone size: .; V gene: TRBV7-3; J gene: TRBJ1-5; CDR3 protein: CASSLTGGQPQHF; CDR3 DNA: TGTGCCAGCAGCTTAACCGGTGGACAGCCCCAGCATTTT
D gene: TRBD1; clone size: .; V gene: TRBV4-1; J gene: TRBJ1-3; CDR3 protein: CASSRWGRGLGNTIYF; CDR3 DNA: TGCGCCAGCAGCCGGTGGGGCAGGGGGCTTGGAAACACCATATATTTT
D gene: .; clone size: .; V gene: TRBV18; J gene: TRBJ1-1; CDR3 protein: CASSPRDTGEAFF; CDR3 DNA: TGTGCCAGCTCACCGCGGGACACCGGCGAAGCTTTCTTT
D gene: .; clone size: .; V gene: TRBV6-6; J gene: TRBJ1-1; CDR3 protein: CASSGREIEAFF; CDR3 DNA: TGTGCCAGCAGCGGCCGGGAGATTGAAGCTTTCTTT
D gene: .; clone size: few; V gene: TRBV15; J gene: TRBJ2-2; CDR3 protein: CATSRANTGELFF; CDR3 DNA: TGTGCCACCAGCAGAGCGAACACCGGGGAGCTGTTTTTT
D gene: .; clone size: .; V gene: TRBV5-1; J gene: TRBJ2-5; CDR3 protein: CASSQNGPPETQYF; CDR3 DNA: TGCGCCAGCAGCCAAAATGGCCCCCCAGAGACCCAGTACTTC
D gene: .; clone size: .; V gene: TRBV6-6; J gene: TRBJ1-1; CDR3 protein: CASSRQNTEAFF; CDR3 DNA: TGTGCCAGCAGCCGACAGAACACTGAAGCTTTCTTT
D gene: .; clone size: .; V gene: TRBV6-5; J gene: TRBJ2-2; CDR3 protein: CASSMGPTLFF; CDR3 DNA: TGTGCCAGCAGCATGGGGCCCACCTTGTTTTTT
D gene: .; clone size: .; V gene: TRBV28; J gene: TRBJ1-1; CDR3 protein: CASSTGGTEAFF; CDR3 DNA: TGTGCCAGCAGTACAGGCGGCACTGAAGCTTTCTTT
D gene: .; clone size: once; V gene: TRBV4-1; J gene: TRBJ1-5; CDR3 protein: CASSQDRSGGNQPQHF; CDR3 DNA: TGCGCCAGCAGCCAAGATAGGAGTGGGGGCAATCAGCCCCAGCATTTT
D gene: TRBD1; clone size: .; V gene: TRBV9; J gene: TRBJ1-2; CDR3 protein: CASSKGAGGGLVNYGYTF; CDR3 DNA: TGTGCCAGCAGCAAAGGAGCGGGAGGGGGCTTAGTTAACTATGGCTACACCTTC
D gene: .; clone size: .; V gene: TRBV5-1; J gene: TRBJ1-1; CDR3 protein: CASSPNPSEDTEAFF; CDR3 DNA: TGCGCCAGCAGCCCGAACCCTTCCGAGGACACTGAAGCTTTCTTT
D gene: .; clone size: .; V gene: TRBV29-1; J gene: TRBJ1-1; CDR3 protein: CSVDMGHRSDTEAFF; CDR3 DNA: TGCAGCGTTGATATGGGACACCGATCTGACACTGAAGCTTTCTTT
D gene: .; clone size: once; V gene: TRBV9; J gene: TRBJ2-7; CDR3 protein: CASSRTNYEQYF; CDR3 DNA: TGTGCCAGCAGCCGTACAAACTACGAGCAGTACTTC
D gene: .; clone size: .; V gene: TRBV29-1; J gene: TRBJ2-1; CDR3 protein: CSVEGGSIRSYNEQFF; CDR3 DNA: TGCAGCGTTGAAGGGGGTTCTATCCGCTCCTACAATGAGCAGTTCTTC
D gene: .; clone size: .; V gene: TRBV10-3; J gene: TRBJ1-1; CDR3 protein: CAISESLTATNTEAFF; CDR3 DNA: TGTGCCATCAGTGAGTCATTGACAGCCACCAACACTGAAGCTTTCTTT
D gene: TRBD1; clone size: .; V gene: TRBV7-9; J gene: TRBJ1-2; CDR3 protein: CASSWDSNYGYTF; CDR3 DNA: TGTGCCAGCAGCTGGGACAGCAACTATGGCTACACCTTC
D gene: .; clone size: .; V gene: TRBV29-1; J gene: TRBJ1-2; CDR3 protein: CSVPQNYGYTF; CDR3 DNA: TGCAGCGTACCGCAGAACTATGGCTACACCTTC
D gene: TRBD2; clone size: .; V gene: TRBV9; J gene: TRBJ2-7; CDR3 protein: CASSVGGSYEQYF; CDR3 DNA: TGTGCCAGCAGCGTCGGGGGGAGCTACGAGCAGTACTTC
D gene: TRBD2; clone size: .; V gene: TRBV5-4; J gene: TRBJ2-2; CDR3 protein: CASSLHSGRATGELFF; CDR3 DNA: TGTGCCAGCAGCTTACATAGCGGGAGGGCCACCGGGGAGCTGTTTTTT
D gene: .; clone size: .; V gene: TRBV18; J gene: TRBJ2-6; CDR3 protein: CASPVSEANVLTF; CDR3 DNA: TGTGCCAGCCCCGTTTCGGAGGCCAACGTCCTGACTTTC
D gene: .; clone size: .; V gene: TRBV4-1; J gene: TRBJ2-4; CDR3 protein: CASSQGGAGSIAKNIQYF; CDR3 DNA: TGCGCCAGCAGCCAAGGAGGGGCGGGGTCGATAGCCAAAAACATTCAGTACTTC
D gene: .; clone size: .; V gene: TRBV2; J gene: TRBJ1-5; CDR3 protein: CASSERRREVGNQPQHF; CDR3 DNA: TGTGCCAGCAGTGAAAGGAGAAGGGAGGTGGGCAATCAGCCCCAGCATTTT
D gene: TRBD2; clone size: .; V gene: TRBV28; J gene: TRBJ2-5; CDR3 protein: CASSLFGTSGQETQYF; CDR3 DNA: TGTGCCAGCAGTTTATTCGGGACTAGCGGCCAAGAGACCCAGTACTTC
D gene: .; clone size: .; V gene: TRBV5-4; J gene: TRBJ2-7; CDR3 protein: CASSSSVRGDEQYF; CDR3 DNA: TGTGCCAGCAGCTCTTCGGTCAGAGGGGACGAGCAGTACTTC
D gene: .; clone size: .; V gene: TRBV11-2; J gene: TRBJ2-7; CDR3 protein: CASRRSSQGVSYEQYF; CDR3 DNA: TGTGCCAGCCGCCGTTCTTCGCAGGGAGTCTCCTACGAGCAGTACTTC
D gene: .; clone size: .; V gene: TRBV4-1; J gene: TRBJ2-1; CDR3 protein: CASSNLLTSSKTGYNEQFF; CDR3 DNA: TGCGCCAGCAGCAATCTACTTACTAGCTCCAAGACGGGCTACAATGAGCAGTTCTTC
D gene: .; clone size: .; V gene: TRBV11-2; J gene: TRBJ2-1; CDR3 protein: CASSPTGPPRDEQFF; CDR3 DNA: TGTGCCAGCAGCCCTACAGGGCCCCCCCGGGATGAGCAGTTCTTC
D gene: .; clone size: .; V gene: TRBV6-6; J gene: TRBJ2-7; CDR3 protein: CASSYSRGGEYEQYF; CDR3 DNA: TGTGCCAGCAGTTACTCGAGGGGGGGAGAATACGAGCAGTACTTC
D gene: .; clone size: .; V gene: TRBV6-1; J gene: TRBJ2-7; CDR3 protein: CASLSGTRPYEQYF; CDR3 DNA: TGTGCCAGCCTGTCGGGGACTCGTCCCTACGAGCAGTACTTC
D gene: .; clone size: .; V gene: TRBV6-1; J gene: TRBJ2-6; CDR3 protein: CASKSRNSGANVLTF; CDR3 DNA: TGTGCCAGCAAAAGCCGGAACTCTGGGGCCAACGTCCTGACTTTC